This entry features one TCR beta chain sequence. Its matching antigen is unknown. Generated by immunoSEQ multiplex PCR, the TCRdb table keeps only in-frame clones and is missing some. The data show about 37,000 clones, about 75% seen once. The record originates from a study of pediatric ulcerative colitis. Study-wide results and caveats: Rectal repertoires separated controls, mild-moderate and acute severe colitis. This repertoire reflects total lymphocytes rather than subpopulations like regulatory T cells.

The rectum was sampled with one to two pinch biopsies at colonoscopy. Ulcerative colitis patients received no immunosuppressive medication before the diagnostic colonoscopy. Germline CDR1 SGHNT, CDR2 YYREEE (reference sequence). The CDR3 runs to 15 residues. The ends lost 2 bases at V and 5 bases at J; junction bases unmatched: 6. The TCR was taken from a boy between 10 and 17 years old with severe ulcerative colitis. The rearrangement links TRBV5-4 to TRBJ1-2, with 10 bases fitting TRBD1. Specimen: gut tissue. The CDR3 protein is CASSLSGTGVYGYTF. CDR3 coding DNA: TGTGCCAGCAGCTTATCCGGGACAGGGGTTTATGGCTACACCTTC. The complete variable domain, with remaining parts taken from reference TRBV5-4 and TRBJ1-2, reads ETGVTQSPTHLIKTRGQQVTLRCSSQSGHNTVSWYQQALGQGPQFIFQYYREEENGRGNFPPRFSGLQFPNYSSELNVNALELDDSALYLCASSLSGTGVYGYTFGSGTRLTVV.